The clone carrying this T cell receptor (beta chain) was counted a few times. Its antigen is as yet unknown. This entry comes from a study of chemoradiotherapy in HPV16-positive cancers. General study findings and limits: HPV-responsive T-cell expansion during chemoradiotherapy was linked to improved recurrence-free survival in HPV16-positive patients. The functional HPV-specific definition rests on just a couple of HPV16-positive patients. Candidate HPV-specific clones and E7-related TCR motifs grew in tumor during treatment.

Repeated repertoire sampling spanned the course of chemoradiotherapy. Trimming pared 1 base from V and 3 bases from J, leaving 10 bases between. CDR3 length: 15 residues. Germline CDR1 and CDR2: SGHNT and YYREEE (reference sequence). Produced via immunoSEQ multiplex PCR; TCRdb's table is partial and in-frame only. The sample yields some 21,000 clones, around 86% seen once. This rearrangement joins TRBV5-4 to TRBJ2-2, with a possible D match to TRBD2 (5 bases). The sequence was collected from a human donor with HPV-associated anogenital cancer. Sequencing used blood, obtained from a patient who underwent chemoradiotherapy. CDR3 sequence: CASSLTSSDTGELFF. CDR3 bases: TGTGCCAGCAGCTTGACTAGTTCGGACACCGGGGAGCTGTTTTTT.